This TCR beta chain was documented in a study of blood T cells in healthy people across ages (dated by TCRdb to between 2014 and 2017). Context from the whole study: In model experiments, roughly one uniquely barcoded TCR beta cDNA molecule per two T cells was captured by template switching. Age-related changes in TCR beta repertoire diversity were measured in the study by deep sequencing normalized with unique cDNA molecular identifiers. The donors were split into four age groups: young (average around 16 years), middle-aged (roughly 39), aged (62) and long-lived (roughly 80). To avoid experimental bias, donors of different ages were randomly spread across the sequencing lanes. Two additional independent replicas of 1 million unique cDNA reads from the same blood draw were analyzed for two donors (one aged 18 to 30 and one aged 80 or older).

This clonotype was seen more than once but under ten times. What this receptor recognizes is not known. No per-base quality is available; no much larger clone lies one base away. The library was made by 5' RACE. Sequencing was carried out with an Illumina HiSeq 2500. A second roughly 6 to 12 cycle PCR used a sample-barcoded 5' primer and a J-beta primer mix. A template-switch 5' adaptor carrying 12 random nucleotides introduced a unique molecular identifier onto each TCR beta cDNA molecule. Each sample yielded at least 2.5 million CDR3-containing paired-end reads. First-strand cDNA synthesis was performed from all RNA using the Mint cDNA synthesis kit, with priming by a TRBC-specific oligonucleotide. Following uracil-DNA glycosylase treatment, a first 18-cycle PCR with universal primers M1SS and BC2_uni_R was performed on all cDNA. The original pipeline was this. Normalization of each sample was performed by random selection of 1 million high-quality reads, each carrying a distinct molecular identifier. Reads with shared molecular identifiers were discarded instead of being binned into consensus sequences. MiTCR, run with a Q25 quality threshold and the strictest error-elimination algorithm, handled CDR3 identification, clonotype clustering and error correction. Lower-bound total TCR beta diversity was estimated with a nonparametric unseen species model using Euler transformation. TCRdb handled the public reads itself, with Q25 trimming in fastp and clone calling in MiXCR, and kept productive beta chains. Records with the same CDR3 protein are collapsed into one entry carrying the most frequent genes and DNA. What appears here as the V and J calls and clone size reflects TCRdb's work, not the paper's. The table for this sample lists 650,000 to 1,000,000 distinct CDR3 sequences; around half of them were counted only once. The top ten clonotypes cover 15% to 20% of the sample.

Donors were a few dozen systemically healthy Caucasian individuals from Russia aged 6 to 90 years. About 10 milliliters of peripheral blood were drawn from each donor into EDTA-treated Vacutainer tubes. Ficoll-Paque density-gradient centrifugation was used to isolate PBMCs, with at least 6.5 million per sample. Total RNA, at least 6 micrograms per sample, was extracted from PBMCs with Trizol reagent. For every donor, an aliquot of PBMCs went through flow cytometry to measure the percentages of naive CD45RAhigh/CD27high T cells. Trimming costs V 5 bases and J 2 bases, and their ends lie 16 bases apart. The CDR3 numbers 15 residues from cysteine through phenylalanine. Kept here is only the CDR3 DNA, which spans 45 bases and is read in frame from base 1. Reading the germline V gene (reference sequence) gives CDR1 SEHNR and CDR2 FQNEAQ. The paper's findings and limits, for the study overall: Estimates of total diversity from one million sequenced T cells were regarded as lower bounds and underestimates. The long-lived group showed more naive CD4+ T cells, fewer expanded clones and increased TCR diversity than the aged group, suggesting age selection. Observed TCR beta diversity per million T cells fell roughly linearly with age, and a significant reduction was already apparent by age approximately 41. Observed TCR beta diversity correlated strongly with the percentage of naive T cells measured by flow cytometry. Because the CMV infection status of the donors was unknown, age-related changes in expanded clonotypes may potentially have been confounded. Conclusive comparison of naive and antigen-experienced compartments was prevented by the profiling of bulk unsorted PBMCs.

The chain is assembled from TRBV7-9 and TRBJ2-7; matching of 5 bases hints at TRBD1 as the D gene. Input material: blood. The clonotype was recovered from an elderly man in good health. The DNA sequence follows: TGTGCCAGCAGCGCGGCTGTGGCAGGGACCTACGAGCAGTACTTC. Translated, this is CASSAAVAGTYEQYF.